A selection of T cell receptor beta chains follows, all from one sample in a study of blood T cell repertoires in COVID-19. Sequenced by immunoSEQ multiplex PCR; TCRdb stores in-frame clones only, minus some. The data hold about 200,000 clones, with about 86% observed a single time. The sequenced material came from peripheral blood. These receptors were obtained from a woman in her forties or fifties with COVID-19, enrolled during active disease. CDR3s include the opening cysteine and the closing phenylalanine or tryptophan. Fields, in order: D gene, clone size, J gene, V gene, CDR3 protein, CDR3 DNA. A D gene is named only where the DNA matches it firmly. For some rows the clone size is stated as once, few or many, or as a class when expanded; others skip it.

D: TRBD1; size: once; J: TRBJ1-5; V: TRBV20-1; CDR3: CSASHRDRGSNQPQHF; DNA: TGCAGTGCTAGTCACCGGGACAGGGGAAGCAATCAGCCCCAGCATTTT
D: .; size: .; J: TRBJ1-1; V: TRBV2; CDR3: CASRGGDREAFF; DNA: TGTGCCAGCAGGGGGGGGGACCGGGAAGCTTTCTTT
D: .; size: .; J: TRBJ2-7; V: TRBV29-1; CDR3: CSAGGLTYEQYF; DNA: TGCAGCGCTGGGGGCCTGACCTACGAGCAGTACTTC
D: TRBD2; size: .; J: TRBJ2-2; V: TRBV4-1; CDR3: CASSQESGGNTGELFF; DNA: TGCGCCAGCAGCCAAGAGTCGGGGGGGAACACCGGGGAGCTGTTTTTT
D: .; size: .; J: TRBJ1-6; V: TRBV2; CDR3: CASSGTQGYSYNSPLHF; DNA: TGTGCCAGCAGTGGAACACAGGGATACTCCTATAATTCACCCCTCCACTTT
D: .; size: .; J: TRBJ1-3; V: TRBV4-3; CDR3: CASSPSAGGTGNTIYF; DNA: TGCGCCAGCAGCCCCTCCGCGGGGGGGACTGGAAACACCATATATTTT
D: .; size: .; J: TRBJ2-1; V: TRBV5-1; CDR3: CASSLAGGAGGNEQFF; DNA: TGCGCCAGCAGCTTGGCCGGAGGGGCAGGGGGCAATGAGCAGTTCTTC
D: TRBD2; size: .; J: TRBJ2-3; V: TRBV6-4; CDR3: CASSASGGGLDTQYF; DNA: TGTGCCAGCAGTGCAAGCGGGGGGGGACTTGATACGCAGTATTTT
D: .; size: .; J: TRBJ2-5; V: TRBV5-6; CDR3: CASTLGAETQYF; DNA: TGTGCCAGCACCTTGGGGGCAGAGACCCAGTACTTC
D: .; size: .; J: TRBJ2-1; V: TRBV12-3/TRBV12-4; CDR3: CASSSSGTEQFF; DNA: TGTGCCAGCAGTTCCTCGGGGACAGAGCAGTTCTTC
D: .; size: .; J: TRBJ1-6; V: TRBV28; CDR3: CASLTPEADNSPLHF; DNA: TGTGCCAGCCTTACCCCTGAGGCCGATAATTCACCCCTCCACTTT
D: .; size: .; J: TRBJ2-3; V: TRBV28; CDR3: CASRAPRRGYTQYF; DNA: TGTGCCAGCAGGGCCCCCCGACGGGGGTATACGCAGTATTTT
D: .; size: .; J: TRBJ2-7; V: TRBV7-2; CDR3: CASMSGVTLQQYF; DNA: TGTGCCAGCATGTCGGGGGTGACTTTGCAGCAGTACTTC
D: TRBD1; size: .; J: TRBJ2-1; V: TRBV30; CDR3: CAWSPLGTGGYNEQFF; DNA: TGTGCCTGGAGTCCACTGGGGACAGGAGGATACAATGAGCAGTTCTTC
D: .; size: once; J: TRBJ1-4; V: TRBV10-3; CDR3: CAISPGQTNEKLFF; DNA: TGTGCCATCAGTCCGGGACAAACTAATGAAAAACTGTTTTTT
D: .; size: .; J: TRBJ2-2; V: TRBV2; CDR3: CASSVFGGENTGELFF; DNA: TGTGCCAGCAGTGTATTTGGCGGGGAGAACACCGGGGAGCTGTTTTTT
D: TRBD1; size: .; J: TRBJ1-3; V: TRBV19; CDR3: CASSTRDRGAGNTIYF; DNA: TGTGCCAGTAGTACCCGGGACAGGGGAGCTGGAAACACCATATATTTT
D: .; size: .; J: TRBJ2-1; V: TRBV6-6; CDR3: CASSGSSAVSYNEQFF; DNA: TGTGCCAGCAGTGGGTCTAGCGCGGTTTCATACAATGAGCAGTTCTTC
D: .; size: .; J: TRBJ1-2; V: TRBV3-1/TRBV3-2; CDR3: CASSQGSRTGWGYTF; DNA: TGTGCCAGCAGCCAAGGGAGTCGAACAGGTTGGGGCTACACCTTC
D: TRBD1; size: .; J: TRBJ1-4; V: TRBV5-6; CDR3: CASSWDRAGGEKLFF; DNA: TGTGCCAGCAGCTGGGACAGGGCTGGAGGTGAAAAACTGTTTTTT
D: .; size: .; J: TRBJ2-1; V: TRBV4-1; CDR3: CASSQPKRSSYNEQFF; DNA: TGCGCCAGCAGCCAACCAAAGCGGAGCTCCTACAATGAGCAGTTCTTC
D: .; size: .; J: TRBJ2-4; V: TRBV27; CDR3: CASRISGRRTKNIQYF; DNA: TGTGCCAGCAGGATTTCAGGGAGGAGGACCAAAAACATTCAGTACTTC
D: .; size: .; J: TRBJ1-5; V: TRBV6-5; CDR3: CASQAGGNQPQHF; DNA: TGTGCCAGCCAGGCCGGGGGTAATCAGCCCCAGCATTTT
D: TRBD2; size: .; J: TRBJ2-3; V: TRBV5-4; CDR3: CASSPRLAVDTQYF; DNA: TGTGCCAGCAGCCCTCGACTAGCCGTCGATACGCAGTATTTT
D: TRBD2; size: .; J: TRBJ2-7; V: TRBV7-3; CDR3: CASSPSGTEVYEQYF; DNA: TGTGCCAGCAGCCCTAGCGGGACAGAGGTCTACGAGCAGTACTTC
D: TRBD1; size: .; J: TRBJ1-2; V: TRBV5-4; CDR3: CASSLFDRGYGYTF; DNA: TGTGCCAGCAGCTTGTTTGACAGGGGGTACGGCTACACCTTC
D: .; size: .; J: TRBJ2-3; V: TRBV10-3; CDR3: CAISDSSRDTQYF; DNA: TGTGCCATCAGTGATTCCTCTAGAGATACGCAGTATTTT
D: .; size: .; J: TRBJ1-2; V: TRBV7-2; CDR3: CASSLEAGDHGYTF; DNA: TGTGCCAGCAGCTTAGAGGCAGGGGACCACGGCTACACCTTC
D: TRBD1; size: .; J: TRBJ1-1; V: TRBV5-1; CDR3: CASSYHTRDRGRTEAFF; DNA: TGCGCCAGCAGCTACCACACTAGGGACAGGGGTAGGACTGAAGCTTTCTTT
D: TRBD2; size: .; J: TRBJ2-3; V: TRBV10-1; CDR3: CASNGVASGGRDTQYF; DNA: TGCGCCAGCAATGGAGTGGCTAGCGGGGGGCGAGATACGCAGTATTTT
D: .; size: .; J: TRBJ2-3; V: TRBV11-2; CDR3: CASSLEMTAGRTDTQYF; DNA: TGTGCCAGCAGCTTAGAAATGACAGCTGGCAGGACAGATACGCAGTATTTT
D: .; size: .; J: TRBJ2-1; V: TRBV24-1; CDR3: CATSDFRGGFVDEQFF; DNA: TGTGCCACCAGTGATTTTAGGGGCGGTTTTGTCGATGAGCAGTTCTTC
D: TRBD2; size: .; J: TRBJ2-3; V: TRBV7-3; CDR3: CASSFQRGDTQYF; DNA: TGTGCCAGCAGTTTTCAGCGGGGGGATACGCAGTATTTT
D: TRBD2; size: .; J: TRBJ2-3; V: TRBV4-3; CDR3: CASSLGLGRTDTQYF; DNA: TGCGCCAGCAGCCTCGGACTAGGACGCACAGATACGCAGTATTTT
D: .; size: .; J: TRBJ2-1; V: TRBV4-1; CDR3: CASSQGGQSVNEQFF; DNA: TGCGCCAGCAGCCAAGGCGGACAGTCGGTCAATGAGCAGTTCTTC
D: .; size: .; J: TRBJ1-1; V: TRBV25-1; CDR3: CANQGDTEAFF; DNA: TGTGCCAACCAGGGTGACACTGAAGCTTTCTTT
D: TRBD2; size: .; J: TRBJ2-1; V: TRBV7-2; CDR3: CASSFLTSGVGGQFF; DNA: TGTGCCAGCAGCTTCCTGACTAGCGGGGTTGGGGGGCAGTTCTTC
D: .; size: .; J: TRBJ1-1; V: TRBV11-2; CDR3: CASSLDSRATEAFF; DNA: TGTGCCAGCAGCTTAGATTCCCGAGCCACTGAAGCTTTCTTT
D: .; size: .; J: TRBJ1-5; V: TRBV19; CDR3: CASKGGGYSNQPQHF; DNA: TGTGCCAGTAAGGGGGGGGGTTATAGCAATCAGCCCCAGCATTTT
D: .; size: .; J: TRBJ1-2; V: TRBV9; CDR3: CASSGSPGSFGYTF; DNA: TGTGCCAGCAGCGGAAGCCCGGGTTCGTTTGGCTACACCTTC
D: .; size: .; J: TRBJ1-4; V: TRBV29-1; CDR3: CSVEVDTVNEKLFF; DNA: TGCAGCGTTGAGGTGGACACAGTTAATGAAAAACTGTTTTTT